This passage covers 8 T cell receptor beta chains from one sample sequenced in a study of blood T cell repertoires in COVID-19. The table came from immunoSEQ multiplex PCR; TCRdb's copy has only in-frame clones and leaves some out. Seen here are approximately 350,000 clones, roughly 87% observed once, and the top ten hold 2.5% to 3.5%. What was sequenced was PBMCs or T cells enriched from blood (not recorded which). The receptors shown here come from a woman aged 25 to 39 who had recovered from COVID-19.

This sequence joins TRBV18 and TRBJ1-3, with D perhaps TRBD1 (5 bases). The germline gives CDR1 KGHSH, CDR2 LQKENI. This CDR3 is 16 amino acids long. Trimming left V 2 bases short and J 0 bases short, with 11 bases between. CDR3 region: CASSPAGLFSGNTIYF. The CDR3 DNA reads as TGTGCCAGCTCACCAGCAGGGCTCTTCTCTGGAAACACCATATATTTT.

In DNA, the CDR3 is TGTGCCAGCAGCGTAGAAAGCGCGCCCTATGGCTACACCTTC. As protein: CASSVESAPYGYTF. The rearrangement uses TRBV9 and TRBJ1-2; D unclear. V gave up 0 bases and J gave up 4 bases, with 10 bases separating them. Germline CDR1 and CDR2: SGDLS and YYNGEE. The CDR3 consists of 14 residues.

This chain connects TRBV18 to TRBJ1-6, with D perhaps matching TRBD1 (6 bases). Trimming shortened V by 5 bases and J by 7 bases, and 15 bases separated the two germline ends. CDR1 and CDR2 (germline): KGHSH, LQKENI. This CDR3 comprises 15 residues. CDR3 nucleotides: TGTGCCAGCTCATCCACCAGACAGGAAAATTCACCCCTCCACTTT. Amino acid sequence: CASSSTRQENSPLHF.

This chain joins TRBV5-1 and TRBJ1-1, with D possibly TRBD1 on 5 matching bases. CDR1 and CDR2 (germline): SGHRS, YFSETQ. V dropped 3 bases and J dropped 3 bases, with 15 bases sitting between them. This CDR3 is 15 amino acids long. The CDR3 DNA follows: TGCGCCAGCAGCTCCCGGGGGGGGATCGACACTGAAGCTTTCTTT. This gives the protein CASSSRGGIDTEAFF.

The genes are TRBV2 and TRBJ1-1, with D uncertain. The CDR3 runs 11 residues. Germline lookup yields CDR1 SNHLY and CDR2 FYNNEI. The V end was cut by 4 bases, the J end by 10 bases, with 10 bases between. The CDR3 bases are TGTGCCAGCAGTGCACAACGATTAGCTTTCTTT. Protein sequence: CASSAQRLAFF.

The genes are TRBV15 and TRBJ1-1; the D is unclear. The CDR3 loop spans 18 amino acids. Germline CDR1 LNHNV, CDR2 YYDKDF (reference sequence). Between the trimmed V and J ends, which lost 0 bases and 1 base, there was a span of 18 bases. The CDR3 bases are TGTGCCACCAGCAGAGATCGGACTCTGAGACCAGGGAACACTGAAGCTTTCTTT. This gives the protein CATSRDRTLRPGNTEAFF.

The chain joins TRBV28 to TRBJ2-1; 8 positions match TRBD2. Germline V gives CDR1 MDHEN, CDR2 SYDVKM. The CDR3 is 16 amino acids. V was clipped by 5 bases and J by 0 bases; unmatched bases: 6. This CDR3 is CASSGASGSSYNEQFF. The CDR3 nucleotides are TGTGCCAGCAGTGGGGCTAGCGGGTCCTCCTACAATGAGCAGTTCTTC.

The V gene is TRBV7-9, the J gene TRBJ2-1; TRBD2 matches at 7 bases. The trim removed 5 bases at V and 4 bases at J, leaving 11 bases unmatched. Per the germline V gene, CDR1 is SEHNR and CDR2 is FQNEAQ (reference sequence). This CDR3 is built from 16 residues. The CDR3 DNA reads TGTGCCAGCAGCCCCTCTAGCGGAGGCGGGTACAATGAGCAGTTCTTC. This translates into CASSPSSGGGYNEQFF.